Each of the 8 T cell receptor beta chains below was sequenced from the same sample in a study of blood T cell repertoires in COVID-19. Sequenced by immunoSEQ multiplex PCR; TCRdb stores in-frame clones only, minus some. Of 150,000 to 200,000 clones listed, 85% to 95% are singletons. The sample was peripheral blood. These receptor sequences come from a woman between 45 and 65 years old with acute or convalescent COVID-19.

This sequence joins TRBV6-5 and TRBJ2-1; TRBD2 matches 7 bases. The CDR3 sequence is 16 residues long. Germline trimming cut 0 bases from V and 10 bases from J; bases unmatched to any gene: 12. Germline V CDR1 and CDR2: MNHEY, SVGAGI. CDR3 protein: CASSYSAGETTMEQFF. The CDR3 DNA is TGTGCCAGCAGTTACTCGGCGGGGGAGACTACAATGGAGCAGTTCTTC.

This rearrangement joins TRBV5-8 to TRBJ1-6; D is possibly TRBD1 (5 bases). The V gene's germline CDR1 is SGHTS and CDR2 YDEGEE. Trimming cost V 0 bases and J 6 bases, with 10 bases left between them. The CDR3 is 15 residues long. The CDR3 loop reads CASSLGRGGNSPLHF. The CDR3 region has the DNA TGTGCCAGCAGCTTGGGTCGGGGGGGTAATTCACCCCTCCACTTT.

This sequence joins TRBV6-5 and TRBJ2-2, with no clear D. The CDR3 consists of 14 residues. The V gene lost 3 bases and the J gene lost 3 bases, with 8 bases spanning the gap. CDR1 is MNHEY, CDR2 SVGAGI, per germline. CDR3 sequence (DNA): TGTGCCAGCAGTTATTCCCAGGACACCGGGGAGCTGTTTTTT. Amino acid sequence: CASSYSQDTGELFF.

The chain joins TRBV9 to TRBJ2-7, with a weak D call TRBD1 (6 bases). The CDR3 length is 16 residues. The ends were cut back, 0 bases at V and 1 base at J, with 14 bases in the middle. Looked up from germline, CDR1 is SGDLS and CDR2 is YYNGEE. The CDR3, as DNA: TGTGCCAGCAGCGTAGAGAGGGACATTCCTTCCTACGAGCAGTACTTC. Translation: CASSVERDIPSYEQYF.

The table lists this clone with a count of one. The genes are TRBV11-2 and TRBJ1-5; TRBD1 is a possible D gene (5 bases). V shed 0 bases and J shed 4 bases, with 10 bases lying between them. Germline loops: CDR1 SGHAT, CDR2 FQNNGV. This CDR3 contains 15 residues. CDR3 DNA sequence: TGTGCCAGCAGCTTAGATGGGGGGTGGAATCAGCCCCAGCATTTT. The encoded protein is CASSLDGGWNQPQHF.

This chain's CDR3 is CASSLGPYPTEAFF. CDR3 nucleotides: TGTGCCAGCAGCTTGGGGCCATATCCCACTGAAGCTTTCTTT. The gene calls are TRBV5-4 and TRBJ1-1; the D is unclear. This CDR3 comprises 14 residues. Per germline, CDR1 SGHNT and CDR2 YYREEE (reference sequence). The ends were cut back, 0 bases at V and 4 bases at J, with 10 bases in the middle.

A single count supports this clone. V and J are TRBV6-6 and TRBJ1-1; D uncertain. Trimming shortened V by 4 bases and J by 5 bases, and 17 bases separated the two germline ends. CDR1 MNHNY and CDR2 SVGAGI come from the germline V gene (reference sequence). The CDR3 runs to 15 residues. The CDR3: CASSSSTLHWTEAFF. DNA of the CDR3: TGTGCCAGCAGTTCGTCGACTCTCCATTGGACTGAAGCTTTCTTT.

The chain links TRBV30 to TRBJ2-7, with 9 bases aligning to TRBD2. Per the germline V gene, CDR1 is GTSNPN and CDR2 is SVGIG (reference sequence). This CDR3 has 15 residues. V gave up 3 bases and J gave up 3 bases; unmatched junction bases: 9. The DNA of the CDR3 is TGTGCCTGGAGGCGAGCTAGCGGGATTTTCTACGAGCAGTACTTC. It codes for CAWRRASGIFYEQYF.